Following are 7 T cell receptor beta chains from one sample sequenced in a study of PD-1 blockade in mismatch repair-deficient tumors. Sequencing was performed with immunoSEQ multiplex PCR; in TCRdb, only in-frame clones are kept and a portion is missing. The sample contains some 51,000 clones, more than 65% of which appear only once. The sample here was peripheral blood, taken roughly 20 weeks after starting pembrolizumab. Receptor source: an adult with mismatch repair-deficient cancer.

The chain joins TRBV29-1 to TRBJ1-1; 10 bases align to TRBD1. The CDR3 runs to 12 residues. Germline V CDR1 and CDR2: SQVTM, ANQGSEA. The V gene end was trimmed by 4 bases and the J gene end by 6 bases; junction bases not matched to a gene: 2. In DNA form, the CDR3 reads TGCAGCGTTGTGGGACAGGGGCCTGAAGCTTTCTTT. The encoded protein is CSVVGQGPEAFF.

This chain joins TRBV14 and TRBJ2-1; possible D gene TRBD2, 6 bases. The CDR3 runs to 15 residues. In germline, CDR1 is SGHDN, CDR2 FVKESK. V dropped 3 bases and J dropped 8 bases, with 17 bases sitting between them. The CDR3 sequence is CASSQGGLGEHEQFF. The CDR3, as DNA: TGTGCCAGCAGCCAGGGGGGACTGGGCGAGCATGAGCAGTTCTTC.

V usage is TRBV21-1 and J usage is TRBJ2-3; TRBD1 reflects the table's D call only, with no check against the DNA. TRBV21-1 is designated a pseudogene. The CDR3 is 14 amino acids. For the CDR3, the DNA is TGTGCCAGCAGCAGACAGGGGTTCACAGATACGCAGTATTTT. It yields the protein CASSRQGFTDTQYF.

The chain carries TRBV30 and TRBJ1-1, with 7 bases fitting TRBD1. The germline V gene has CDR1 GTSNPN and CDR2 SVGIG (reference sequence). This CDR3 is built from 16 residues. V lost 2 bases to trimming and J lost 0 bases; unmatched junction nucleotides: 9. DNA for the CDR3: TGTGCCTGGAGTTCGACTAAACAGGGGTTGAACACTGAAGCTTTCTTT. Translating gives CAWSSTKQGLNTEAFF.

The chain links TRBV4-1 to TRBJ2-7; tentative D call: TRBD2 (6 bases). Germline V gives CDR1 MGHRA, CDR2 YSYEKL. This CDR3 is built from 17 residues. Trimming removed 2 bases from V and 0 bases from J, with 17 bases in between. This chain's CDR3 is CASSQSAFGGNSYEQYF. Written as DNA, the CDR3 is TGCGCCAGCAGCCAATCTGCGTTCGGCGGGAACTCCTACGAGCAGTACTTC.

The CDR3 loop is CASSQEETQYF. The CDR3, as DNA: TGCGCCAGCAGCCAAGAAGAGACCCAGTACTTC. The genes are TRBV4-1 and TRBJ2-5; D remains unclear. The V gene's germline CDR1 is MGHRA and CDR2 YSYEKL. This CDR3 region has 11 residues. With 0 bases removed from V and 4 bases from J, the gap between germline ends came to 0 bases.

This clone was picked up a small number of times. V is TRBV11-2 and J is TRBJ1-2; unclear D gene. Germline CDR1 reads SGHAT; CDR2 reads FQNNGV. The ends were cut back, 4 bases at V and 6 bases at J, with 9 bases in the middle. The CDR3 is 12 amino acids. The DNA of the CDR3 is TGTGCCAGCAGCTACGGGCTGAATGGCTACACCTTC. Translation: CASSYGLNGYTF.